This T cell receptor (beta chain) was obtained from a study of blood T cell repertoires in COVID-19. V gave up 5 bases and J gave up 6 bases; unmatched junction bases: 1. Germline loops: CDR1 SGHVS, CDR2 FQNEAQ. This CDR3 comprises 14 residues. This clone was counted between two and nine times. Method: immunoSEQ multiplex PCR; TCRdb's copy keeps in-frame clones and lacks some. The sample includes 300,000 to 350,000 clones, roughly 86% of them seen just once. This sequence originates from a man in his thirties or forties with COVID-19, enrolled during active disease. The rearrangement links TRBV7-8 to TRBJ2-1; 13 nucleotides agree with TRBD2. The sequencing sample was made of peripheral blood. The CDR3 reads CASSGLAGANEQFF. The CDR3 DNA sequence: TGTGCCAGCAGCGGACTAGCGGGAGCCAATGAGCAGTTCTTC.